Listed here are 8 T cell receptor beta chains from one sample, sequenced in a study of T cell responses to AZD1222 COVID-19 vaccine (dated by TCRdb to about 2021). Library preparation used the immunoSEQ multiplex PCR assay. This is the immuneACCESS table as TCRdb keeps it, with only in-frame sequences that have V and J called. A part of the clones is gone; compared with another copy, unresolved V genes explain less than half, and the rest is unexplained. The sample profile shows some 180,000 clones; 70% to 90% of them were found once. The biggest ten clones account for approximately 0.5% of the sample. The meaning of the sample's time point label: baseline before first vaccination. The specimen was peripheral blood, collected on day 0 of AZD1222 vaccination. These receptors were collected from an adult in good health.

The rearrangement links TRBV4-1 to TRBJ2-1; 10 nucleotides align to TRBD2. Trimming at V came to 3 bases and at J to 7 bases, leaving 9 bases not matched to a gene. This CDR3 region has 16 residues. CDR1 MGHRA and CDR2 YSYEKL come from the germline V gene. The CDR3 spells CASSHPPGLASNEQFF. The DNA of the CDR3 is TGCGCCAGCAGCCATCCACCGGGACTAGCGTCAAATGAGCAGTTCTTC.

This chain uses TRBV9 with TRBJ2-3; D tentatively fits TRBD1 or TRBD2 (5 bases each). The ends were cut back, 0 bases at V and 2 bases at J, with 13 bases in the middle. The germline CDR1 and CDR2 sequences are SGDLS and YYNGEE. CDR3 size: 16 residues. CDR3 protein: CASSVVGGTFTDTQYF. The CDR3 nucleotides read TGTGCCAGCAGCGTAGTTGGGGGAACCTTCACAGATACGCAGTATTTT.

This chain joins TRBV15 and TRBJ1-6; D is uncertain. The CDR3 runs to 16 residues. V was clipped by 0 bases and J by 0 bases, with 6 bases between them. Germline V lookup: CDR1 LNHNV, CDR2 YYDKDF (reference sequence). CDR3 in amino acids: CATSREQFSYNSPLHF. CDR3 nucleotide sequence: TGTGCCACCAGCAGAGAACAATTCTCCTATAATTCACCCCTCCACTTT.

The V call is TRBV24-1, the J call TRBJ2-3, with TRBD1 matching 9 bases. Per germline, CDR1 KGHDR and CDR2 SFDVKD. This CDR3 comprises 15 residues. With 9 bases clipped from V and 4 bases from J, the junction kept 10 bases outside the gene matches. The CDR3 reads CATAGRGQGADTQYF. In DNA form, the CDR3 reads TGTGCCACCGCTGGGAGGGGACAGGGTGCAGATACGCAGTATTTT.

The chain joins TRBV6-4 to TRBJ1-2; no definite D call. The V gene's germline CDR1 is MRHNA and CDR2 SNTAGT. V lost 4 bases and J 8 bases, leaving 8 bases between the germline ends. This CDR3 is 11 amino acids long. CDR3 bases: TGTGCCAGCAGTGGACCGCACGGCTACACCTTC. This sequence encodes CASSGPHGYTF.

This sequence joins TRBV12-5 and TRBJ1-6, with a tentative D call TRBD1 (5 bases). Trimming shortened V by 2 bases and J by 5 bases, and 13 bases separated the two germline ends. This CDR3 has 16 residues. Germline values: CDR1 LGHNT, CDR2 FRNRAP. The CDR3, as DNA: TGTGCTAGTGGTTTGTACCTCCCAGGGAATAATTCACCCCTCCACTTT. Translating it yields CASGLYLPGNNSPLHF.

The table lists this clone with a count of one. The CDR3 DNA reads as TGTGCTAGTGGCCAGACTAGCGGGAATCCCAACGAGCAGTACTTC. It is translated as CASGQTSGNPNEQYF. This chain joins TRBV12-5 and TRBJ2-7; 11 nucleotides line up with TRBD2. The CDR3 totals 15 residues. The J segment lost 5 bases and the V segment lost 6 bases, leaving 9 bases of the junction unmatched. Per germline, CDR1 LGHNT and CDR2 FRNRAP.

The J gene is TRBJ1-4, the V gene TRBV12-3 or TRBV12-4; D gene ambiguous. V lost 5 bases to trimming and J lost 7 bases, with 11 bases between them. This CDR3 is built from 13 residues. The CDR3 spells CASSRSSSEKLFF. The CDR3 bases are TGTGCCAGCAGTCGGTCGAGTAGTGAAAAACTGTTTTTT.